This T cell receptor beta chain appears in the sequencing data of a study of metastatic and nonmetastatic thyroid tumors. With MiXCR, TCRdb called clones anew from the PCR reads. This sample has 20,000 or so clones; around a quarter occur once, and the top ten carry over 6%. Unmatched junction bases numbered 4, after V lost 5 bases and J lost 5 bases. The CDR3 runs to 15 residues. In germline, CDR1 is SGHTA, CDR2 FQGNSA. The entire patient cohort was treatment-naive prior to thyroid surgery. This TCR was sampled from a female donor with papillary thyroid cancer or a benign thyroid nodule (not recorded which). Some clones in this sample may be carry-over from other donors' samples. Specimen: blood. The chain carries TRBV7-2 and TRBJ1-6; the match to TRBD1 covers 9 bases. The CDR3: CASSPRDRDNSPLHF. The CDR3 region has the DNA TGTGCCAGCAGCCCACGGGACAGGGATAATTCACCCCTCCACTTT.